This T cell receptor (beta chain) was found in a study of chemoradiotherapy in HPV16-positive cancers. Study overall: A couple of HPV16-positive patients' cells yielded candidate HPV-specific clones and common motifs.

Repertoires were sampled repeatedly during chemoradiotherapy. Study-level points and caveats: During treatment, candidate HPV-specific clones and E7-related motifs expanded in tumor.

Remarks on this clone: As yet, its antigen is unknown.

Data came from immunoSEQ multiplex PCR; TCRdb stores just in-frame clones and leaves some out. The sample lists 5,500 to 7,000 clones; about 86% were seen once. The TCR comes from a human donor with HPV-associated anogenital cancer. Specimen: tumor tissue, collected from a patient who underwent chemoradiotherapy.

The CDR3 region is CASSSTPAASTDTQYF. Written as DNA, the CDR3 is TGTGCCAGCAGCTCTACCCCGGCGGCTAGCACAGATACGCAGTATTTT. This chain connects TRBV7-2 to TRBJ2-3; D is uncertain. This CDR3 is 16 amino acids long. CDR1 and CDR2 (germline): SGHTA, FQGNSA. V lost 4 bases and J lost 0, with 14 bases in between.